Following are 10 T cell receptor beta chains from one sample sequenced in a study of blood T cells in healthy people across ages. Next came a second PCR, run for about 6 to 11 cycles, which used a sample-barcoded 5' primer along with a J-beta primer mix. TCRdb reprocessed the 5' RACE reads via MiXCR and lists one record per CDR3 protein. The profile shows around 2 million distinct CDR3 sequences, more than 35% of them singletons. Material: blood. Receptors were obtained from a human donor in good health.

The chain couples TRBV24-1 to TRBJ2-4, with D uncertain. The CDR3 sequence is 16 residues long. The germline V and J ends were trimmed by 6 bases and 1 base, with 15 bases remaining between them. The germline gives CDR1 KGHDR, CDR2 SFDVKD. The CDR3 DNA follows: TGTGCCACCAGTTCAACACGCGGCGAGGCCAAAAACATTCAGTACTTC. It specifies CATSSTRGEAKNIQYF.

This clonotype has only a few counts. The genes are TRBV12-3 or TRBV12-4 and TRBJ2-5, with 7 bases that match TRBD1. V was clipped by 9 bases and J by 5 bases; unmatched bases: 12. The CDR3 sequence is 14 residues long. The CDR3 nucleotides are TGTGCCAGTTCCCGACAGGGAGTAGTGGAGACCCAGTACTTC. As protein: CASSRQGVVETQYF.

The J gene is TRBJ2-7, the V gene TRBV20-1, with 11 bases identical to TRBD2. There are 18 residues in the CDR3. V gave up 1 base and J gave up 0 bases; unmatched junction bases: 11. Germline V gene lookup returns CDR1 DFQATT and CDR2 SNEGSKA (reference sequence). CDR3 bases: TGCAGTGCTAGAGCGGGAATTACTAGCGGGAGATTCTCCTACGAGCAGTACTTC. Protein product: CSARAGITSGRFSYEQYF.

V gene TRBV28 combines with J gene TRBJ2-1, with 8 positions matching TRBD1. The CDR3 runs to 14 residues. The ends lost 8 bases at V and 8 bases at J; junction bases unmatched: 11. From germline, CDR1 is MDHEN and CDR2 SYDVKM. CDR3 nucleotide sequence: TGTGCCAGCCAGAAAAGACAGGGGACGGATGAGCAGTTCTTC. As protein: CASQKRQGTDEQFF.

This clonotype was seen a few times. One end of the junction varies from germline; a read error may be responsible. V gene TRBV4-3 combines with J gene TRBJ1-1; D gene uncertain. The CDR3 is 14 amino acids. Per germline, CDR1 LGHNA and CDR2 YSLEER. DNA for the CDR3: TGTGCCAGCAGCCAAGATACGGGGAACACTGAAGCTTTCTTT. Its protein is CASSQDTGNTEAFF.

CDR3 sequence reads: CASSTGTGPNEKLFF. The CDR3 DNA reads as TGTGCCAGCAGCACTGGGACCGGCCCTAATGAAAAACTGTTTTTT. This chain joins TRBV7-9 and TRBJ1-4; TRBD1 might be the D (5 bases). The ends were cut back, 5 bases at V and 3 bases at J, with 13 bases in the middle. The CDR3 is 15 residues long. Germline V gene sequence: CDR1 SEHNR, CDR2 FQNEAQ (reference sequence).

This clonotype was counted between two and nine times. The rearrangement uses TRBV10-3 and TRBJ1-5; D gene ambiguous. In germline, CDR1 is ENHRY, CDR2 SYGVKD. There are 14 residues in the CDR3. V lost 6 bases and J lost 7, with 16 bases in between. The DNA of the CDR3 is TGTGCCATCAGCAACGCGGGGTCTGGGCAGCCCCAGCATTTT. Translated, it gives CAISNAGSGQPQHF.

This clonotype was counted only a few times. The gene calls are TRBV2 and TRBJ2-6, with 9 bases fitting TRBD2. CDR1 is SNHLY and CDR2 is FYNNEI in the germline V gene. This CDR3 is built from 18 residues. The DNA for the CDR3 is TGTACCAACAGTGATGTGACTAGCGGTAACTCTGGGGCCAACGTCCTGACTTTC. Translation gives CTNSDVTSGNSGANVLTF.

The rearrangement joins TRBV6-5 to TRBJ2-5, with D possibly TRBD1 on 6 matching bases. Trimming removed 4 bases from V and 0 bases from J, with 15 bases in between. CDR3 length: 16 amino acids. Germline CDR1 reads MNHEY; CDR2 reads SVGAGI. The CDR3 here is CASSSGTSPYQETQYF. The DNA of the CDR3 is TGTGCCAGCAGTTCAGGGACAAGTCCCTACCAAGAGACCCAGTACTTC.

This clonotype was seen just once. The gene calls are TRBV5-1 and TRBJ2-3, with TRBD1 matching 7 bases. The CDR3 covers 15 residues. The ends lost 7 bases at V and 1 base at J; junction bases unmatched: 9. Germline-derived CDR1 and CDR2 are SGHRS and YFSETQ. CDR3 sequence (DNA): TGCGCCAGCGGACCGCGACAGGGACGCACAGATACGCAGTATTTT. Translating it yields CASGPRQGRTDTQYF.